A selection of T cell receptor beta chains follows, all from one sample in a study of blood T cell repertoires in COVID-19. Profiled with immunoSEQ multiplex PCR; TCRdb holds only in-frame clones, not every one. The data show fewer than 150,000 clones, over 75% seen once. Input material: peripheral blood. These receptors all stem from a man in his forties or fifties with acute or convalescent COVID-19. CDR3s include the opening cysteine and the closing phenylalanine or tryptophan. The order of the fields is V gene, J gene, CDR3 protein.

TRBV19	TRBJ1-5	CASRSVTSQPQHF
TRBV6-5	TRBJ2-7	CASSSSGAMYEQYF
TRBV5-1	TRBJ1-2	CASSLLRDRDGYTF
TRBV9	TRBJ1-6	CASSEPPDRSSYNSPLHF
TRBV3-1/TRBV3-2	TRBJ1-3	CASARDRGYSGNTIYF
TRBV28	TRBJ2-1	CASRDRLGNNEQFF
TRBV28	TRBJ1-1	CASSSLTGFIAFF
TRBV6-2/TRBV6-3	TRBJ1-2	CASTPGVLNYGYTF
TRBV6-5	TRBJ1-6	CASSYPNRGNSPLHF
TRBV21-1	TRBJ2-4	CASSKVQGKAKNIQYF